This T cell receptor (beta chain) was found in a study of T-cell reconstitution after alpha-beta-depleted transplantation in children. This clonotype was recorded many times. This CDR3 is 15 amino acids long. With V trimmed by 3 bases and J by 2 bases, 7 bases remained unmatched. Germline V gene data show CDR1 as SGHRS and CDR2 as YFSETQ. Molecular barcoding with unique molecular identifiers was used for the TCRbeta library. TCRdb re-called the PCR reads with MiXCR, one entry per CDR3 protein. The sample consists of about 360,000 distinct CDR3 sequences, about an eighth of them appearing once. This TCR derives from a human donor who donated a stem cell graft to a child with Fanconi anemia. The specimen was PBMCs, collected from the stem cell graft. The chain recombines TRBV5-1 with TRBJ2-5; 7 positions match TRBD2. The CDR3 coding sequence is TGCGCCAGCAGCTCCCTCTGGGACTATCAAGAGACCCAGTACTTC. Translation gives CASSSLWDYQETQYF.